This T cell receptor beta chain was recorded in a study of T cell changes during pregnancy in multiple sclerosis (dated by TCRdb to the late 2010s). Concerning the study at large: The study looked at changes in the T cell repertoire across pregnancy in women with multiple sclerosis.

The CDR3 has 18 amino acids, counting the end cysteine and phenylalanine. Just the 54-base CDR3 DNA is kept, in frame starting at base 1. Trimming takes 5 bases from V and 4 bases from J, and the germline ends sit 24 bases apart. Per the germline V gene, SGHRS is the CDR1 and YFSETQ is the CDR2. The protocol used for the library was the immunoSEQ multiplex PCR assay. TCRdb took this table from immuneACCESS and kept in-frame rearrangements with V and J called. Such tables lack part of the clones; where checked against another copy, unresolved V genes explain under half of the gap, and the rest is unexplained. This sample lists fewer than 90,000 clones; more than 80% were detected once. The top ten clonotypes cover roughly 0.8% of the sample. In the case of this clone: Which antigen it targets is not known. Per-base quality was not reported, and no clone a single base away is much larger than it.

This receptor chain uses TRBV5-1 and TRBJ2-2; the D region possibly corresponds to TRBD1 (7 bases align). Sequencing used peripheral blood, obtained in the second trimester of pregnancy. This clonotype originated in a female donor with multiple sclerosis, enrolled in a pregnancy study. The CDR3 sequence is CASRKGVEQGTVTGELFF. The sequenced DNA: TGCGCCAGCAGAAAGGGGGTTGAACAGGGGACTGTCACCGGGGAGCTGTTTTTT. Where the CDR3 stops, the reference TRBV5-1 and TRBJ2-2 genes take over; the full variable domain is KAGVTQTPRYLIKTRGQQVTLSCSPISGHRSVSWYQQTPGQGLQFLFEYFSETQRNKGNFPGRFSGRQFSNSRSEMNVSTLELGDSALYLCASRKGVEQGTVTGELFFGEGSRLTVL.